The present T cell receptor beta chain was sequenced within a study of neurological immune-mediated disorders. Study results and limitations: Among 34 multiple sclerosis patients, 18 had repertoires that phylogenetic grouping placed in one related-CDR3 cluster, a possible signature. The level of TCR clonal expansion was highest in patients with HTLV-1-associated myelopathy and lowest in multiple sclerosis, where it fell below the level seen in healthy controls.

The CDR3 is made up of 13 amino acids. Looked up from germline, CDR1 is SGHVS and CDR2 is FNYEAQ. The germline V and J ends were trimmed by 1 base and 7 bases, with 8 bases remaining between them. This clonotype appeared many times. The antigen is undetermined. A much larger clone is a single base away; this may be a read error. 5'RACE with 10-nucleotide random UMIs generated the cDNA. TCRdb re-called the 5' RACE reads with MiXCR, one entry per CDR3 protein. This sample has under 70,000 distinct CDR3 sequences, with 3% to 4% found just once. PBMCs numbering 2 million and stored at -80 C yielded the unsorted libraries.

The source is a woman younger than 45 with multiple sclerosis. The sample was PBMCs. The genes are TRBV7-6 and TRBJ2-1; possibly TRBD1 for D (5 bases). The CDR3 reads CASSLEKGNEQFF. CDR3 in DNA: TGTGCCAGCAGCTTAGAAAAGGGGAATGAGCAGTTCTTC. The full variable domain, with the rest looked up from reference TRBV7-6 and TRBJ2-1, is GAGVSQSPRYKVTKRGQDVALRCDPISGHVSLYWYRQALGQGPEFLTYFNYEAQQDKSGLPNDRFSAERPEGSISTLTIQRTEQRDSAMYRCASSLEKGNEQFFGPGTRLTVL.